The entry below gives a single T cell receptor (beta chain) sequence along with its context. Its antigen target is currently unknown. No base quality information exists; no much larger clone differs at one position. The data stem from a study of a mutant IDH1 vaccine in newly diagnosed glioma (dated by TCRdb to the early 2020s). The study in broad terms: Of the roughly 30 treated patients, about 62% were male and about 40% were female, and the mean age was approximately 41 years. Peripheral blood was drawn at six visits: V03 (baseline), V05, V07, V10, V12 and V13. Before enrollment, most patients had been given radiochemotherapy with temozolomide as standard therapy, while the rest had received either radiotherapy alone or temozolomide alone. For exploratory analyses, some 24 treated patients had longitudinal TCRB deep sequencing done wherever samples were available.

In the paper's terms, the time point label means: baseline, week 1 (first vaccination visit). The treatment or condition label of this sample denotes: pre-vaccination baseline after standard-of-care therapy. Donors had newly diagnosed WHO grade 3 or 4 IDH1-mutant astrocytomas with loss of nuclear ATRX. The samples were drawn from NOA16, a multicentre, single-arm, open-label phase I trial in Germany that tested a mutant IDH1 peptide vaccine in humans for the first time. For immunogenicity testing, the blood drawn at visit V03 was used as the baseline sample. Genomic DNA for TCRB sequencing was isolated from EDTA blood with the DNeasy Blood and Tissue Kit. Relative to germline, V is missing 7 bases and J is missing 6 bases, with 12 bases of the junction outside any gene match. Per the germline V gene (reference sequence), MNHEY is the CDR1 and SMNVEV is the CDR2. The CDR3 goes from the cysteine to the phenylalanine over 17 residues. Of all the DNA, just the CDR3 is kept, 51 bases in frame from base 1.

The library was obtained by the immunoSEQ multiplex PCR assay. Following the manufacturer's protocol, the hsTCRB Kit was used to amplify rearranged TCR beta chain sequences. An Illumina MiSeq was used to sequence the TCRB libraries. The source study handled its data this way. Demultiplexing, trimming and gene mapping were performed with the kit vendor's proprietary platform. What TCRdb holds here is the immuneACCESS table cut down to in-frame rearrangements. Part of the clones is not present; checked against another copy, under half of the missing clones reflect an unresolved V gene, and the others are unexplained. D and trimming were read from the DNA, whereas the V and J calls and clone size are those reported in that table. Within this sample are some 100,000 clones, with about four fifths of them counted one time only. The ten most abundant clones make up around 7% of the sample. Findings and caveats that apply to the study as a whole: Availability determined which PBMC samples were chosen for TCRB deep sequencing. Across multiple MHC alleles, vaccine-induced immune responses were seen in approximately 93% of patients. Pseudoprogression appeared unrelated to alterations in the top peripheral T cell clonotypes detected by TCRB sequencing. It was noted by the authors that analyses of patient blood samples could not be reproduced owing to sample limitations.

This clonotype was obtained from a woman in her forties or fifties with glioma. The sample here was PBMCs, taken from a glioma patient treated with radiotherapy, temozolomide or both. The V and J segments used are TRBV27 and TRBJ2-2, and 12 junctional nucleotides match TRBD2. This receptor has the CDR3 CASTLAGGQYSPGELFF. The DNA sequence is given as TGTGCCAGCACCCTAGCGGGGGGGCAGTATTCGCCCGGGGAGCTGTTTTTT.